Listed here are 28 T cell receptor beta chains from one sample, sequenced in a study of control samples from healthy donors and cancer patients (dated by TCRdb to the early 2020s). The library was built by means of the immunoSEQ multiplex PCR assay. Held by TCRdb, this immuneACCESS table contains in-frame sequences only and omits some clones. Under half of the omission traces to an unresolved V gene where checked; the cause of the rest is unknown. Within this sample are approximately 130,000 clones, with 87% of them counted one time only. The leading ten clones occupy over 2.5% of the sample. The material sequenced was blood. These receptors came from a man aged 55 to 70 in good health.

The chain carries TRBV9 and TRBJ1-6; D gene uncertain. Between the trimmed V and J ends, which lost 6 bases and 7 bases, there was a span of 14 bases. This CDR3 is built from 14 residues. Looked up from germline, CDR1 is SGDLS and CDR2 is YYNGEE. In DNA, the CDR3 is TGTGCCAGCAATTCCGGGAACCAAAATTCACCCCTCCACTTT. Protein product: CASNSGNQNSPLHF.

The chain couples TRBV6-6 to TRBJ1-3, with 10 nucleotides matching TRBD1. V lost 4 bases, J lost 2 bases, and 2 bases stayed unmatched. Germline loops: CDR1 MNHNY, CDR2 SVGAGI (reference sequence). The CDR3 length is 15 residues. CDR3 coding DNA: TGTGCCAGCAGTTGGACAGGGGGAACTGGAAACACCATATATTTT. Its protein is CASSWTGGTGNTIYF.

This rearrangement joins TRBV6-1 to TRBJ1-5; D perhaps matches TRBD1 (5 bases). The CDR3 length is 16 residues. Germline V lookup: CDR1 MNHNS, CDR2 SASEGT. V was cut by 3 bases and J by 2 bases, with 14 bases left in between. CDR3 DNA: TGTGCCAGCAGTGATCCAACCCGGGGGGGCAATCAGCCCCAGCATTTT. Its protein product is CASSDPTRGGNQPQHF.

This chain joins TRBV4-1 and TRBJ2-4; no firm D call. The CDR3 is 15 residues long. CDR1 and CDR2 from the germline V gene are MGHRA and YSYEKL. Trimming removed 3 bases from V and 6 bases from J, with 15 bases in between. CDR3 nucleotides: TGCGCCAGCAGCCACGATGACACCGTGGGAAACATTCAGTACTTC. It codes for CASSHDDTVGNIQYF.

The V gene is TRBV19, the J gene TRBJ2-1; 10 bases match TRBD1. Germline V gives CDR1 LNHDA, CDR2 SQIVND (reference sequence). The CDR3 is 14 amino acids. J lost 8 bases, V lost 5 bases, and 6 bases had no gene match. Here the CDR3 reads CASSQDRGKDEQFF. The CDR3 DNA reads TGTGCCAGTAGTCAGGACAGGGGGAAAGATGAGCAGTTCTTC.

This clone was counted a few times. J is TRBJ1-1 and V is TRBV19; D may be TRBD1 (5 bases). The CDR3 sequence is 15 residues long. Germline assignment: CDR1 LNHDA and CDR2 SQIVND (reference sequence). Trimming cost V 6 bases and J 0 bases, with 14 bases left between them. The CDR3: CASSWGRNMNTEAFF. Here the CDR3 DNA reads TGTGCCAGTAGCTGGGGCCGGAATATGAACACTGAAGCTTTCTTT.

The gene calls are TRBV7-9 and TRBJ1-1; the D gene is possibly TRBD1 (5 bases). Germline lookup yields CDR1 SEHNR and CDR2 FQNEAQ (reference sequence). V was shortened by 4 bases and J by 7 bases, with 7 bases between the two germline ends. The CDR3 loop spans 11 amino acids. The CDR3 DNA reads TGTGCCAGCAGCTCGGGGGGTGAAGCTTTCTTT. This sequence encodes CASSSGGEAFF.

This chain connects TRBV5-1 to TRBJ2-7, with 11 bases aligning to TRBD1. Germline V lookup: CDR1 SGHRS, CDR2 YFSETQ. Trimming removed 0 bases from V and 3 bases from J; junction bases left unmatched: 5. This CDR3 spans 16 amino acids. CDR3 coding DNA: TGCGCCAGCAGCTTGGCCTCCGGGACAGGGGGCTACGAGCAGTACTTC. Translating it yields CASSLASGTGGYEQYF.

This rearrangement joins TRBV19 to TRBJ2-6; D gene uncertain. V was cut by 2 bases and J by 3 bases, with 17 bases left in between. Germline V gives CDR1 LNHDA, CDR2 SQIVND (reference sequence). CDR3 length: 18 amino acids. CDR3 protein: CASSITPMGTGGANVLTF. In nucleotides, the CDR3 is TGTGCCAGTAGTATAACCCCCATGGGTACTGGTGGGGCCAACGTCCTGACTTTC.

The chain carries TRBV27 and TRBJ1-6; TRBD1 is a possible D gene (5 bases). The CDR3 has 18 residues. V was trimmed by 2 bases and J by 10 bases, leaving 24 bases between them. CDR1 and CDR2 (germline): MNHEY, SMNVEV (reference sequence). This chain's CDR3 is CASSLGNPARDFFSPLHF. CDR3 nucleotides: TGTGCCAGCAGTTTAGGTAACCCAGCCCGGGACTTTTTCTCACCCCTCCACTTT.

J is TRBJ2-6 and V is TRBV18, with D perhaps matching TRBD1 (5 bases). The CDR3 totals 16 residues. Germline V gene lookup returns CDR1 KGHSH and CDR2 LQKENI. The germline V and J ends were trimmed by 6 bases and 0 bases, with 12 bases remaining between them. CDR3 DNA sequence: TGTGCCAGCTCCCGAGGCAGGGTCTCTGGGGCCAACGTCCTGACTTTC. It codes for CASSRGRVSGANVLTF. The entire variable domain, with the rest obtained from reference TRBV18 and TRBJ2-6, is as follows: NAGVMQNPRHLVRRRGQEARLRCSPMKGHSHVYWYRQLPEEGLKFMVYLQKENIIDESGMPKERFSAEFPKEGPSILRIQQVVRGDSAAYFCASSRGRVSGANVLTFGAGSRLTVL.

The chain combines TRBV27 with TRBJ1-2; D remains unclear. Trimming took off 0 bases at V and 3 bases at J, with 5 bases between the two ends. Germline values: CDR1 MNHEY, CDR2 SMNVEV (reference sequence). CDR3 size: 13 residues. CDR3 nucleotide sequence: TGTGCCAGCAGTTTATCAATTTACTATGGCTACACCTTC. Protein: CASSLSIYYGYTF.

V is TRBV5-1 and J is TRBJ2-4; the D gene is possibly TRBD1 (5 bases). The CDR3 is 16 residues long. CDR1 and CDR2 (germline): SGHRS, YFSETQ. V lost 0 bases, J lost 0 bases, and 10 bases lay in between. CDR3 region: CASSLVQGLAKNIQYF. DNA for the CDR3: TGCGCCAGCAGCTTGGTGCAGGGATTAGCCAAAAACATTCAGTACTTC. The full variable domain, with the rest looked up from reference TRBV5-1 and TRBJ2-4, is KAGVTQTPRYLIKTRGQQVTLSCSPISGHRSVSWYQQTPGQGLQFLFEYFSETQRNKGNFPGRFSGRQFSNSRSEMNVSTLELGDSALYLCASSLVQGLAKNIQYFGAGTRLSVL.

In its sample, this clone was seen once. This sequence joins TRBV28 and TRBJ1-1; no definite D call. This CDR3 is built from 15 residues. Germline V lookup: CDR1 MDHEN, CDR2 SYDVKM. V lost 2 bases, J lost 8 bases, and 18 bases lay in between. CDR3 amino acids: CASSLPPGISSEAFF. CDR3 bases: TGTGCCAGCAGTTTACCCCCGGGTATCTCGTCCGAAGCTTTCTTT.

This sequence joins TRBV5-4 and TRBJ2-1; D is uncertain. The length of the CDR3 is 12 residues. Germline CDR1 is SGHNT and CDR2 is YYREEE (reference sequence). V was shortened by 5 bases and J by 6 bases, with 9 bases between the two germline ends. The CDR3 DNA sequence: TGTGCCAGCAGAAGGGTTGGCAATGAGCAGTTCTTC. Protein sequence: CASRRVGNEQFF.

The chain combines TRBV7-8 with TRBJ2-3, with unresolved D. In germline, CDR1 is SGHVS, CDR2 FQNEAQ. The ends were cut back, 1 base at V and 2 bases at J, with 7 bases in the middle. The CDR3 spans 14 residues. DNA of the CDR3: TGTGCCAGCAGCTTAGTCCGGATCACAGATACGCAGTATTTT. Protein product: CASSLVRITDTQYF.

The chain is built from TRBV6-6 and TRBJ1-5; no reliable D call. This CDR3 is 11 amino acids long. The V and J ends lost 6 bases and 4 bases respectively, with 4 bases between them. CDR1 is MNHNY, CDR2 SVGAGI, per germline (reference sequence). CDR3 DNA sequence: TGTGCCAGCAGCAGTAATCAGCCCCAGCATTTT. Its translation: CASSSNQPQHF.

This clone occurred once. The V gene is TRBV2, the J gene TRBJ2-7; unclear D gene. Between the trimmed V and J ends, which lost 3 bases and 2 bases, there was a span of 11 bases. The CDR3 totals 14 residues. Germline CDR1 is SNHLY and CDR2 is FYNNEI. The chain's CDR3 is CASSDGQATYEQYF. For the CDR3, the DNA is TGTGCCAGCAGTGATGGCCAGGCCACCTACGAGCAGTACTTC.

This rearrangement joins TRBV29-1 to TRBJ1-2, with D uncertain. Between the trimmed V and J ends, which lost 6 bases and 9 bases, there was a span of 14 bases. Germline CDR1 is SQVTM and CDR2 is ANQGSEA. The CDR3 consists of 11 residues. The CDR3 is CSVLGESRYTF. In nucleotides, the CDR3 is TGCAGCGTCCTGGGCGAGTCCCGCTACACCTTC.

This chain uses TRBV18 with TRBJ2-1, with 13 bases aligning to TRBD2. The CDR3 is made up of 18 amino acids. The junction had 11 bases not matched to a gene; V was cut back by 1 base and J by 8 bases. Per germline, CDR1 KGHSH and CDR2 LQKENI. CDR3 protein: CASSPLGLAGASGHEQFF. CDR3 nucleotides: TGTGCCAGCTCACCACTAGGACTAGCGGGGGCCTCGGGTCATGAGCAGTTCTTC.

V and J are TRBV5-8 and TRBJ2-3, with D hard to call. V was shortened by 1 base and J by 2 bases, with 8 bases between the two germline ends. CDR1 SGHTS and CDR2 YDEGEE come from the germline V gene. The CDR3 has 14 residues. CDR3 amino acids: CASSLSRATDTQYF. CDR3 nucleotide sequence: TGTGCCAGCAGCTTGTCCCGGGCCACAGATACGCAGTATTTT.

This clone showed up just once. The V and J genes are TRBV6-5 and TRBJ2-3; 10 nucleotides line up with TRBD2. The V gene end was trimmed by 6 bases and the J gene end by 3 bases; junction bases not matched to a gene: 6. CDR1 is MNHEY, CDR2 SVGAGI, per germline. CDR3 length equals 15 residues. The CDR3 sequence: CASSLGTSVTDTQYF. The DNA for the CDR3 is TGTGCCAGCAGCCTCGGGACTAGCGTAACAGATACGCAGTATTTT.

V is TRBV6-1 and J is TRBJ1-5; TRBD1 agrees at 10 bases. CDR1 MNHNS and CDR2 SASEGT come from the germline V gene. After removal of 4 bases from V and 4 bases from J, the junction contained 16 bases not matched to a gene. This CDR3 has 19 amino acids. CDR3 sequence (DNA): TGTGCCAGCAGTGCCAGGAGGACAGGGGGGAATTTAGCAAATCAGCCCCAGCATTTT. Translating it yields CASSARRTGGNLANQPQHF.

This chain joins TRBV6-6 and TRBJ2-7; 7 bases agree with TRBD2. In germline, CDR1 is MNHNY, CDR2 SVGAGI (reference sequence). The CDR3 is made up of 12 amino acids. Unmatched junction bases numbered 2, after V lost 8 bases and J lost 1 base. CDR3 bases: TGTGCCAGCGGACTAGTTTCCTACGAGCAGTACTTC. Residues: CASGLVSYEQYF.

CDR3 DNA sequence: TGCGCCACTTTGGACAGGGCATACACAGATACGCAGTATTTT. Encoded protein: CATLDRAYTDTQYF. The chain combines TRBV10-1 with TRBJ2-3, with 8 bases fitting TRBD1. Germline V gene lookup returns CDR1 WNHNN and CDR2 SYGVQD (reference sequence). This CDR3 spans 14 amino acids. The V segment lost 10 bases and the J segment 2 bases; nucleotides outside the gene matches: 8.

The chain links TRBV6-5 to TRBJ1-3, with 9 nucleotides matching TRBD1. Germline V gives CDR1 MNHEY, CDR2 SVGAGI. This CDR3 spans 13 amino acids. With 8 bases clipped from V and 7 bases from J, the junction kept 6 bases outside the gene matches. CDR3 nucleotide sequence: TGTGCCAGCCTACCGACAGGGGGGAACACCATATATTTT. It is translated as CASLPTGGNTIYF.

The chain uses TRBV7-9 and TRBJ2-6; a weak D match, TRBD2 (6 bases). The germline CDR1 and CDR2 sequences are SEHNR and FQNEAQ (reference sequence). V was cut by 1 base and J by 3 bases, with 7 bases left in between. The CDR3 is made up of 15 amino acids. The chain's CDR3 is CASSLGGGGANVLTF. CDR3 nucleotide sequence: TGTGCCAGCAGCTTAGGGGGAGGTGGGGCCAACGTCCTGACTTTC.

The chain couples TRBV7-2 to TRBJ1-1; D is perhaps TRBD1 (5 bases). V lost 2 bases, J lost 5 bases, and 9 bases lay in between. In germline, CDR1 is SGHTA, CDR2 FQGNSA. The CDR3 covers 13 residues. The CDR3 nucleotides read TGTGCCAGCAGCTTACAGGGATGGACTGAAGCTTTCTTT. It yields the protein CASSLQGWTEAFF.